The 14 T cell receptor beta chains in this list originate from one sample, sequenced in a study of blood T cells in healthy people across ages. Through a sample-barcoded 5' primer and a J-beta primer mix, a second PCR was run for roughly 7 to 12 cycles. TCRdb re-called the 5' RACE reads with MiXCR, one entry per CDR3 protein. This table has some 880,000 distinct CDR3 sequences, about 36% appearing once. Sequencing was done on a sample of blood. The receptors shown here come from a man younger than 30 in good health.

This chain connects TRBV20-1 to TRBJ1-5, with 7 bases fitting TRBD1. Germline V lookup: CDR1 DFQATT, CDR2 SNEGSKA (reference sequence). Trimming at V came to 5 bases and at J to 1 base, leaving 8 bases not matched to a gene. This CDR3 region has 15 residues. CDR3 amino acids: CSAADREKSNQPQHF. The DNA of the CDR3 is TGCAGTGCTGCCGACAGGGAGAAGAGCAATCAGCCCCAGCATTTT.

DNA for the CDR3: TGTGCCACCAGCAGAGAACCAGGGGGGGCTGCTAGCTCCTACAATGAGCAGTTCTTC. This codes for CATSREPGGAASSYNEQFF. The chain couples TRBV15 to TRBJ2-1; perhaps D is TRBD1 or TRBD2 (7 bases each). This CDR3 has 19 amino acids. The germline CDR1 and CDR2 sequences are LNHNV and YYDKDF (reference sequence). V was pared by 0 bases and J by 0 bases, with 18 bases between.

In its sample, this clonotype was seen a few times. This sequence joins TRBV7-9 and TRBJ2-1; possible D gene TRBD2, 5 bases. Germline lookup yields CDR1 SEHNR and CDR2 FQNEAQ (reference sequence). Trimming removed 8 bases from V and 7 bases from J, with 12 bases in between. The CDR3 totals 12 residues. For the CDR3, the DNA is TGTGCCAGCGGGAGAGACGGGAATGAGCAGTTCTTC. Its protein product is CASGRDGNEQFF.

The chain has TRBV7-9 and TRBJ1-2; D is unresolved. This CDR3 has 13 amino acids. V lost 4 bases, J lost 6 bases, and 12 bases lay in between. Looked up from germline, CDR1 is SEHNR and CDR2 is FQNEAQ (reference sequence). The CDR3 region has the DNA TGTGCCAGCAGCTACTCCTTAATCGATGGCTACACCTTC. Amino acid sequence: CASSYSLIDGYTF.

In its sample, this clonotype was seen many times. The chain employs TRBV20-1 and TRBJ2-5; perhaps TRBD2 as D (5 bases). This CDR3 is 13 amino acids long. Germline V gene lookup returns CDR1 DFQATT and CDR2 SNEGSKA (reference sequence). The V and J ends lost 4 bases and 1 base respectively, with 10 bases between them. The CDR3 sequence: CSATGLVQETQYF. In nucleotides, the CDR3 is TGCAGTGCTACTGGACTCGTCCAAGAGACCCAGTACTTC.

This clonotype turned up a few times. At one of its ends the junction is not consistent with the germline gene, which may arise from a read error. The chain has TRBV5-1 and TRBJ1-5; D is unresolved. Germline V gene lookup returns CDR1 SGHRS and CDR2 YFSETQ. This CDR3 region has 15 residues. The CDR3 DNA sequence: TGTGCCAGCAGCTTAGGGCAGAATAGCAATCAGCCCCAGCATTTT. Amino acids: CASSLGQNSNQPQHF.

The chain employs TRBV5-1 and TRBJ2-1; TRBD2 agrees at 7 bases. After removal of 0 bases from V and 6 bases from J, the junction contained 6 bases not matched to a gene. This CDR3 has 15 amino acids. Germline-derived CDR1 and CDR2 are SGHRS and YFSETQ. The DNA for the CDR3 is TGCGCCAGCAGCTTGGCGTGGGGGGGACTCAATGAGCAGTTCTTC. Encoded protein: CASSLAWGGLNEQFF.

The gene calls are TRBV25-1 and TRBJ2-5; D possibly corresponds to TRBD2 (6 bases). The DNA end is a closer match to TRBJ2-7, so the J assignment may be wrong. The CDR3 extends over 15 amino acids. The germline V gene has CDR1 MGHDK and CDR2 SYGVNS. CDR3 in DNA: TGTGCCAGCGTCCCCAGGGACGGGGGTATATACGAGCAGTACTTC. The encoded protein is CASVPRDGGIYEQYF.

This clonotype was counted a few times. This chain connects TRBV20-1 to TRBJ1-4, with D unclear. The CDR3 sequence is 15 residues long. Germline V gene lookup returns CDR1 DFQATT and CDR2 SNEGSKA (reference sequence). Trimming left V 3 bases short and J 1 base short, with 12 bases between. The CDR3 reads CSASLGSLTNEKLFF. CDR3 in DNA: TGCAGTGCTAGTCTGGGATCCCTAACTAATGAAAAACTGTTTTTT.

The chain recombines TRBV29-1 with TRBJ1-4; D possibly corresponds to TRBD1 (5 bases). CDR1 SQVTM and CDR2 ANQGSEA come from the germline V gene. The V end was cut by 4 bases, the J end by 6 bases, with 15 bases between. The length of the CDR3 is 14 residues. Written as DNA, the CDR3 is TGCAGCGTTGTATTGCCAGGGAATGATGAAAAACTGTTTTTT. Translated, it gives CSVVLPGNDEKLFF. Full variable domain (remainder filled in from reference TRBV29-1 and TRBJ1-4): SAVISQKPSRDICQRGTSLTIQCQVDSQVTMMFWYRQQPGQSLTLIATANQGSEATYESGFVIDKFPISRPNLTFSTLTVSNMSPEDSSIYLCSVVLPGNDEKLFFGSGTQLSVL.

The V and J genes are TRBV28 and TRBJ2-5, with 12 nucleotides matching TRBD2. The V segment lost 5 bases and the J segment 1 base; nucleotides outside the gene matches: 5. The CDR3 spans 16 residues. Germline values: CDR1 MDHEN, CDR2 SYDVKM. The CDR3 spells CASSPRLAGAQETQYF. The CDR3 DNA reads as TGTGCCAGCAGTCCAAGACTAGCGGGGGCCCAAGAGACCCAGTACTTC.

Only a few counts were recorded for this clonotype. The gene calls are TRBV13 and TRBJ1-2, with 10 bases lining up with TRBD1. The CDR3 is 14 amino acids. The trim removed 4 bases at V and 8 bases at J, leaving 7 bases unmatched. Germline V lookup: CDR1 PRHDT, CDR2 FYEKMQ (reference sequence). The CDR3 is CASSSRQGAGGYTF. For the CDR3, the DNA is TGTGCCAGCAGCTCCCGACAGGGGGCCGGAGGCTACACCTTC.

The chain carries TRBV2 and TRBJ1-2, with 8 bases identical to TRBD1. The V gene's germline CDR1 is SNHLY and CDR2 FYNNEI. Trimming cost V 11 bases and J 2 bases; bases outside gene matches: 1. The CDR3 is 11 amino acids. This chain's CDR3 is CAGDRNYGYTF. The CDR3, as DNA: TGTGCCGGGGACAGGAACTATGGCTACACCTTC.

The chain is built from TRBV20-1 and TRBJ2-1; 7 bases map to TRBD2. The CDR3 is made up of 12 amino acids. V gave up 0 bases and J gave up 9 bases; unmatched junction bases: 2. Germline V gene sequence: CDR1 DFQATT, CDR2 SNEGSKA (reference sequence). The CDR3 bases are TGCAGTGCTAGAGATGGGAGGGTTGAGCAGTTCTTC. As protein: CSARDGRVEQFF.